The 5 T cell receptor beta chains reported below all come from one sample, sequenced in a study of T cells after yellow fever vaccination (dated by TCRdb to about 2019). Per the publication, the treatment or condition label means: live attenuated yellow fever vaccine strain. The library was obtained by 5' RACE. TCRdb lists the instrument as Illumina NovaSeq 6000. TCRdb reprocessed the public reads (quality trimming at Q25 with fastp, clone calling with MiXCR) and kept in-frame beta chains. Rows are combined by CDR3 protein, so each entry shows the most common genes and DNA. The sample table records about 210,000 distinct CDR3 sequences; 3% to 4% of these occur just once. The top ten clones comprise 3.2% of the sample. The sequenced sample was CD4+ T cells sorted from PBMCs, obtained 10 days after the yellow fever booster vaccination. The receptors here all came from a man between 18 and 29 years old who received the YFV17D yellow fever vaccine.

Many counts were recorded for this clonotype. The V and J genes are TRBV20-1 and TRBJ1-2; 8 nucleotides line up with TRBD1. This CDR3 spans 14 amino acids. Trimming at V came to 0 bases and at J to 2 bases, leaving 2 bases not matched to a gene. Germline V lookup: CDR1 DFQATT, CDR2 SNEGSKA (reference sequence). DNA for the CDR3: TGCAGTGCTAGAGATCCAGGGGGCAACTATGGCTACACCTTC. It encodes CSARDPGGNYGYTF.

This clonotype was counted only a few times. The rearrangement joins TRBV12-3 or TRBV12-4 to TRBJ1-3, with TRBD1 identical over 7 bases. This CDR3 is 15 amino acids long. V gave up 6 bases and J gave up 4 bases; unmatched junction bases: 9. In DNA, the CDR3 is TGTGCCAGCAGCCCGGGAGGGACAGTGGGAAACACCATATATTTT. Translating it yields CASSPGGTVGNTIYF.

The sample holds many counts of this clonotype. This chain uses TRBV4-2 with TRBJ1-5; TRBD1 agrees at 7 bases. The germline CDR1 and CDR2 sequences are LGHNA and YNFKEQ. The CDR3 is 16 residues long. The J segment lost 6 bases and the V segment lost 0 bases, leaving 8 bases of the junction unmatched. The CDR3 region has the DNA TGTGCCAGCAGCCAAGATTTGGGGACAGCTAGTCAGCCCCAGCATTTT. Translated: CASSQDLGTASQPQHF.

This clonotype has ten or more counts. The chain couples TRBV20-1 to TRBJ2-7; 8 bases align to TRBD1. V was pared by 6 bases and J by 9 bases, with 7 bases of the junction left unmatched. The CDR3 spans 11 residues. Germline V gene lookup returns CDR1 DFQATT and CDR2 SNEGSKA (reference sequence). CDR3 sequence (DNA): TGCAGTGCCGGACAGGGCCTCGGGCAGTACGTC. Amino acid sequence: CSAGQGLGQYV.

This clonotype was recorded a few times. The chain has TRBV7-6 and TRBJ1-2, with D tentatively TRBD1 (6 bases). Germline V CDR1 and CDR2: SGHVS, FNYEAQ. The CDR3 consists of 15 residues. With 6 bases removed from V and 4 bases from J, the gap between germline ends came to 18 bases. CDR3 sequence reads: CASSPAGAGVYGYTF. The DNA for the CDR3 is TGTGCCAGCAGTCCCGCCGGCGCAGGGGTCTATGGCTACACCTTC.